Listed below are T cell receptor beta chains from one sample, sequenced in a study of identical twins. TCRdb reprocessed the 5' RACE reads with MiXCR, giving one entry per CDR3 protein. The table lists roughly 1,500,000 distinct CDR3 sequences, under 35% of them singletons. The sample taken for sequencing was cord blood. The receptors derive from a newborn girl in good health. The CDR3 runs from the conserved cysteine through the conserved F or W. A D gene is named only where the DNA matches it firmly. The size entry is marked missing in some rows and otherwise reads once, few, many or a size class.

CDR3nt: TGTGCCAGCAGCTTAGGGACAGCCGGCACAGATACGCAGTATTTT
CDR3aa: CASSLGTAGTDTQYF
abundance: .
d_gene: .
j_gene: TRBJ2-3
v_gene: TRBV7-9

CDR3nt: TGTGCCTGGAGCCCTGCCCCAGGAGCCGGGGTCTACGAGCAGTACTTC
CDR3aa: CAWSPAPGAGVYEQYF
abundance: .
d_gene: .
j_gene: TRBJ2-7
v_gene: TRBV30

CDR3nt: TGTGCCAGCGCGCGACCTTCCACCGTTGACAATGAGCAGTTCTTC
CDR3aa: CASARPSTVDNEQFF
abundance: many
d_gene: .
j_gene: TRBJ2-1
v_gene: TRBV7-8

CDR3nt: TGCGCCAGCAGTATTCAGGACGAGCAGTACTTC
CDR3aa: CASSIQDEQYF
abundance: .
d_gene: .
j_gene: TRBJ2-7
v_gene: TRBV5-1

CDR3nt: TGCGCCAGCAGCCGGCTTACGGGGGTGGCAGAGACCCAGTACTTC
CDR3aa: CASSRLTGVAETQYF
abundance: few
d_gene: .
j_gene: TRBJ2-5
v_gene: TRBV5-1

CDR3nt: TGCAGTGCTCGGATAGCAACTAATGAAAAACTGTTTTTT
CDR3aa: CSARIATNEKLFF
abundance: .
d_gene: .
j_gene: TRBJ1-4
v_gene: TRBV20-1

CDR3nt: TGCAGTGCTAGATATCAGAATCTCGTGGATCAGCCCCAGCATTTT
CDR3aa: CSARYQNLVDQPQHF
abundance: few
d_gene: .
j_gene: TRBJ1-5
v_gene: TRBV20-1

CDR3nt: TGTGCCAGCAGCGAGGGGGGCCGGACTGAAGCTTTCTTT
CDR3aa: CASSEGGRTEAFF
abundance: many
d_gene: .
j_gene: TRBJ1-1
v_gene: TRBV2

CDR3nt: TGCAGTGCTAGAGATCTGGTCTACACAGATACGCAGTATTTT
CDR3aa: CSARDLVYTDTQYF
abundance: .
d_gene: .
j_gene: TRBJ2-3
v_gene: TRBV20-1

CDR3nt: TGTGCCAGCAGCTTAGGGGGCGGGACTAAGACCTACGAGCAGTACTTC
CDR3aa: CASSLGGGTKTYEQYF
abundance: few
d_gene: TRBD2
j_gene: TRBJ2-7
v_gene: TRBV7-9

CDR3nt: TGCAGCGTGGGCCACTCGACCCTTACCAATGAGCAGTTCTTC
CDR3aa: CSVGHSTLTNEQFF
abundance: .
d_gene: .
j_gene: TRBJ2-1
v_gene: TRBV29-1

CDR3nt: TGTGCCAGCAGTTTAGTCTGGGGAACAGATACGCAGTATTTT
CDR3aa: CASSLVWGTDTQYF
abundance: .
d_gene: .
j_gene: TRBJ2-3
v_gene: TRBV12-3/TRBV12-4

CDR3nt: TGTGCCAGCAGTCTCCAGGGTACTGAGCAGTACTTC
CDR3aa: CASSLQGTEQYF
abundance: .
d_gene: .
j_gene: TRBJ2-5
v_gene: TRBV25-1

CDR3nt: TGTGCCAGCAGTGTTGTGGGACAGGGGGCAGATACGCAGTATTTT
CDR3aa: CASSVVGQGADTQYF
abundance: few
d_gene: TRBD1
j_gene: TRBJ2-3
v_gene: TRBV6-1

CDR3nt: TGTGCCAGCTCACCCCTGGACAGGAGGGGCTATGGCTACACCTTC
CDR3aa: CASSPLDRRGYGYTF
abundance: .
d_gene: TRBD1
j_gene: TRBJ1-2
v_gene: TRBV18

CDR3nt: TGTGCCACCAGTGACCTGACAGGACAAAACACTGAAGCTTTCTTT
CDR3aa: CATSDLTGQNTEAFF
abundance: few
d_gene: .
j_gene: TRBJ1-1
v_gene: TRBV24-1

CDR3nt: TGTGCCATCAGTGAAGAACTAGCGGGGCTCAATGAGCAGTACTTC
CDR3aa: CAISEELAGLNEQYF
abundance: .
d_gene: TRBD2
j_gene: TRBJ2-5
v_gene: TRBV10-3

CDR3nt: TGTGCCAGCAGTCCGGGGCTAGGATATGGGAATGAGCAGTACTTC
CDR3aa: CASSPGLGYGNEQYF
abundance: .
d_gene: .
j_gene: TRBJ2-7
v_gene: TRBV12-3/TRBV12-4

CDR3nt: TGTGCCAGCAGTGACGGGACGGGACGGTCACCCCTCCACTTT
CDR3aa: CASSDGTGRSPLHF
abundance: .
d_gene: .
j_gene: TRBJ1-6
v_gene: TRBV6-1

CDR3nt: TGTGCCAGCAGCCCCCTAGCGGGGGGGCCTGGAACAGATACGCAGTATTTT
CDR3aa: CASSPLAGGPGTDTQYF
abundance: few
d_gene: TRBD2
j_gene: TRBJ2-3
v_gene: TRBV4-2

CDR3nt: TGTGCCAGCAGCCGAGACGGCTCTAGCACAGATACGCAGTATTTT
CDR3aa: CASSRDGSSTDTQYF
abundance: few
d_gene: .
j_gene: TRBJ2-3
v_gene: TRBV3-1

CDR3nt: TGCAGTGCTGGTAAATCCTCTAGCGGCAGCTCCTACAATGAGCAGTTCTTC
CDR3aa: CSAGKSSSGSSYNEQFF
abundance: .
d_gene: TRBD2
j_gene: TRBJ2-1
v_gene: TRBV20-1

CDR3nt: TGTGCCAGCAGCTTAGCGCGCCCCCCACTACGTTTAGCTGGGACCCAGTACTTC
CDR3aa: CASSLARPPLRLAGTQYF
abundance: .
d_gene: .
j_gene: TRBJ2-5
v_gene: TRBV7-8

CDR3nt: TGTGCCAGCAGCCCCAGGGGGGGTAGCGGGAGTTTCAATGAGCAGTTCTTC
CDR3aa: CASSPRGGSGSFNEQFF
abundance: .
d_gene: TRBD2
j_gene: TRBJ2-1
v_gene: TRBV7-2

CDR3nt: TGTGCCAGCAGCTTAGCCTCTAGCGGGGATGAGCAGTTCTTC
CDR3aa: CASSLASSGDEQFF
abundance: few
d_gene: TRBD2
j_gene: TRBJ2-1
v_gene: TRBV7-2

CDR3nt: TGCAGTGCTAGAGGTGCTAGCGGGAGGGCCTACAATGAGCAGTTCTTC
CDR3aa: CSARGASGRAYNEQFF
abundance: few
d_gene: TRBD2
j_gene: TRBJ2-1
v_gene: TRBV20-1

CDR3nt: TGCAGTCCCGAGGTGACAGGGCTCAATTCACCCCTCCACTTT
CDR3aa: CSPEVTGLNSPLHF
abundance: .
d_gene: TRBD1
j_gene: TRBJ1-6
v_gene: TRBV20-1

CDR3nt: TGTGCCAGCAGCCCCCCAGGGGCAGGATCTCCAAACTATGGCTACACCTTC
CDR3aa: CASSPPGAGSPNYGYTF
abundance: .
d_gene: .
j_gene: TRBJ1-2
v_gene: TRBV7-9

CDR3nt: TGTGCCAGCAGCCTGAAACAGGGGAACCTTGTGGAGACCCAGTACTTC
CDR3aa: CASSLKQGNLVETQYF
abundance: few
d_gene: TRBD1
j_gene: TRBJ2-5
v_gene: TRBV5-4

CDR3nt: TGTGCCAGCAGTTTACAGGAGCGGGGACTGGGGTTAGCCAAAAACATTCAGTACTTC
CDR3aa: CASSLQERGLGLAKNIQYF
abundance: .
d_gene: TRBD2
j_gene: TRBJ2-4
v_gene: TRBV12-3/TRBV12-4

CDR3nt: TGTGCCAGCAGCGTAGACACAGGGATCTATGGCTACACCTTC
CDR3aa: CASSVDTGIYGYTF
abundance: .
d_gene: .
j_gene: TRBJ1-2
v_gene: TRBV9

CDR3nt: TGTGCCAGCAGTGACCTAGCGGGTCGGCCTTTCGAGCAGTTCTTC
CDR3aa: CASSDLAGRPFEQFF
abundance: few
d_gene: TRBD2
j_gene: TRBJ2-1
v_gene: TRBV6-6

CDR3nt: TGTGCCAGCAGGTTCCAAGAGCAGTTCTTC
CDR3aa: CASRFQEQFF
abundance: .
d_gene: .
j_gene: TRBJ2-1
v_gene: TRBV2

CDR3nt: TGCAGCGCTGCGGGGTCTCAGTACGAGCAGTACTTC
CDR3aa: CSAAGSQYEQYF
abundance: .
d_gene: .
j_gene: TRBJ2-7
v_gene: TRBV29-1

CDR3nt: TGCAGTGCTAGAGTTTTTCGGGGGCTGGTGACTGAAGCTTTCTTT
CDR3aa: CSARVFRGLVTEAFF
abundance: .
d_gene: .
j_gene: TRBJ1-1
v_gene: TRBV20-1

CDR3nt: TGTGCCAGCACCCAGGCGGGCATTCAGTACTTC
CDR3aa: CASTQAGIQYF
abundance: few
d_gene: .
j_gene: TRBJ2-4
v_gene: TRBV28

CDR3nt: TGTGCCACCAGTGACCCAACTAGCGGGCTTGGAGATACGCAGTATTTT
CDR3aa: CATSDPTSGLGDTQYF
abundance: .
d_gene: TRBD2
j_gene: TRBJ2-3
v_gene: TRBV24-1

CDR3nt: TGTGCCAGCAGCTTGGGGAAAACTAGGACTAGCATCCCCTACGAGCAGTACTTC
CDR3aa: CASSLGKTRTSIPYEQYF
abundance: few
d_gene: TRBD2
j_gene: TRBJ2-7
v_gene: TRBV7-9

CDR3nt: TGTGCCAGCAGCTTAGTGCGAGCAGCCACTGAAGCTTTCTTT
CDR3aa: CASSLVRAATEAFF
abundance: .
d_gene: .
j_gene: TRBJ1-1
v_gene: TRBV7-2

CDR3nt: TGCAGTGCTGAACCCCTAGCGGGAGAATACAATGAGCAGTTCTTC
CDR3aa: CSAEPLAGEYNEQFF
abundance: .
d_gene: TRBD2
j_gene: TRBJ2-1
v_gene: TRBV20-1

CDR3nt: TGCAGTGCCCAGACTAGCGGGACTTACGAGCAGTACTTC
CDR3aa: CSAQTSGTYEQYF
abundance: few
d_gene: TRBD2
j_gene: TRBJ2-7
v_gene: TRBV20-1

CDR3nt: TGTGCCAGCAGCTTTTGGGCAGGGTTGGTCACTGAAGCTTTCTTT
CDR3aa: CASSFWAGLVTEAFF
abundance: .
d_gene: .
j_gene: TRBJ1-1
v_gene: TRBV7-6

CDR3nt: TGTGCCAGCAGTACAGGGGGCGCAAACATTCAGTACTTC
CDR3aa: CASSTGGANIQYF
abundance: many
d_gene: TRBD1
j_gene: TRBJ2-4
v_gene: TRBV28